This passage covers 31 T cell receptor beta chains from one sample sequenced in a study of shared clonotypes between healthy human individuals. The repertoire was sequenced with immunoSEQ multiplex PCR; TCRdb's copy has only in-frame clones and lacks some. The table has about 2.1 million clones, approximately 92% seen once; the top ten hold approximately 1.7%. CD8 cells classed as naive were CD45RO-negative and positively selected for CCR7, excluding terminally differentiated effector memory CD45RA+ cells. The sequenced sample consisted of naive CD8+ T cells from PBMCs. The receptors shown here come from a man aged 18-30 years in good health. Some clones in this sample may be carry-over from other donors' samples.

The V call is TRBV27, the J call TRBJ2-3; tentatively, D is TRBD2 (5 bases). Deletions cut 7 bases from V and 3 bases from J, with 11 bases between. The germline CDR1 and CDR2 sequences are MNHEY and SMNVEV (reference sequence). This CDR3 has 13 residues. Written as DNA, the CDR3 is TGTGCCAGCAATTTCCGGGGAACAGATACGCAGTATTTT. Protein: CASNFRGTDTQYF.

This chain joins TRBV28 and TRBJ2-7; 9 bases agree with TRBD1. The germline V gene encodes CDR1 MDHEN and CDR2 SYDVKM. The junction had 8 bases not matched to a gene; V was cut back by 6 bases and J by 2 bases. The CDR3 is made up of 15 amino acids. The CDR3 loop reads CASSYLGDRAYEQYF. In DNA form, the CDR3 reads TGTGCCAGCAGCTACCTCGGGGACAGGGCCTACGAGCAGTACTTC.

As for this clone: At one of its ends the junction is not consistent with the germline gene, which may arise from a read error. The chain carries TRBV5-1 and TRBJ2-1; 12 bases fit TRBD2. The germline V gene encodes CDR1 SGHRS and CDR2 YFSETQ. This CDR3 has 15 amino acids. CDR3 nucleotide sequence: TGCGCCAGCAGGCCTAGCGGGAGGGCCTACAATGACCAGTTCTTC. Amino acid sequence: CASRPSGRAYNDQFF.

The chain couples TRBV19 to TRBJ1-1; 7 bases are a match to TRBD1. J lost 0 bases, V lost 2 bases, and 3 bases had no gene match. CDR1 is LNHDA, CDR2 SQIVND, per germline (reference sequence). The length of the CDR3 is 15 residues. DNA of the CDR3: TGTGCCAGTAGTATATCCGGGACAGTGAACACTGAAGCTTTCTTT. Translated: CASSISGTVNTEAFF.

V is TRBV18 and J is TRBJ2-2; no firm D call. V was clipped by 6 bases and J by 2 bases, with 22 bases between them. From germline, CDR1 is KGHSH and CDR2 LQKENI. The CDR3 consists of 18 residues. The CDR3, as DNA: TGTGCCAGCTCCAACGGACGGACCCCTCGAAGAAACACCGGGGAGCTGTTTTTT. It encodes CASSNGRTPRRNTGELFF.

This chain joins TRBV28 and TRBJ1-2; possible D gene TRBD1, 5 bases. This CDR3 has 13 residues. V dropped 8 bases and J dropped 7 bases, with 17 bases sitting between them. Germline V gene lookup returns CDR1 MDHEN and CDR2 SYDVKM. CDR3 residues: CASFAGEGAGYTF. The DNA of the CDR3 is TGTGCCAGCTTTGCGGGGGAGGGAGCTGGCTACACCTTC.

This rearrangement joins TRBV5-1 to TRBJ2-7, with TRBD2 matching over 11 bases. V shed 4 bases and J 2 bases; nucleotides not matched to a gene: 8. This CDR3 is built from 16 residues. Germline V gene sequence: CDR1 SGHRS, CDR2 YFSETQ. Written as DNA, the CDR3 is TGCGCCAGCAGCCTATCATTAGCGGGAGGGCCCTACGAGCAGTACTTC. Translating gives CASSLSLAGGPYEQYF.

This chain connects TRBV5-6 to TRBJ1-5; the match to TRBD1 covers 8 bases. The CDR3 has 16 amino acids. Germline CDR1 SGHDT, CDR2 YYEEEE. V lost 2 bases and J lost 0; bases outside the gene matches: 4. CDR3 protein: CASSLQGVFSNQPQHF. CDR3 bases: TGTGCCAGCAGCTTACAGGGGGTCTTTAGCAATCAGCCCCAGCATTTT.

This clone was found once. V is TRBV9 and J is TRBJ2-1, with TRBD2 identical over 11 bases. Looked up from germline, CDR1 is SGDLS and CDR2 is YYNGEE. V gave up 3 bases and J gave up 7 bases; unmatched junction bases: 9. CDR3 length: 16 residues. CDR3 in DNA: TGTGCCAGCAGCGCCAAGGCCGGGACTAGCGGAAATGAGCAGTTCTTC. It translates to CASSAKAGTSGNEQFF.

This clone has just a few counts. The rearrangement joins TRBV7-6 to TRBJ2-2; D may be TRBD1 (5 bases). Deletions cut 5 bases from V and 4 bases from J, with 11 bases between. CDR3 size: 14 residues. Germline V gene data show CDR1 as SGHVS and CDR2 as FNYEAQ. The CDR3 is CASSTQGITGELFF. The CDR3 DNA reads TGTGCCAGCAGCACCCAGGGAATCACCGGGGAGCTGTTTTTT. Combining the CDR3 with reference TRBV7-6 and TRBJ2-2 gives the whole variable domain GAGVSQSPRYKVTKRGQDVALRCDPISGHVSLYWYRQALGQGPEFLTYFNYEAQQDKSGLPNDRFSAERPEGSISTLTIQRTEQRDSAMYRCASSTQGITGELFFGEGSRLTVL.

The chain has TRBV1 and TRBJ1-1; TRBD1, the table's D call, was not compared with the DNA. TRBV1 is given as a pseudogene. The CDR3 has 17 residues. The CDR3 DNA reads TGCACCAGCAGCTGGACGAGGGGGACGGGTGGGTGCACTGAAGCTTTCTTT. Residues: CTSSWTRGTGGCTEAFF.

The DNA of the CDR3 is TGTGCCAGCAGTTTACGACTAGCGGGAGTGTTCAACGAGCAGTACTTC. Translation gives CASSLRLAGVFNEQYF. The chain carries TRBV27 and TRBJ2-7, with TRBD2 matching 12 bases. With 2 bases clipped from V and 5 bases from J, the junction kept 7 bases outside the gene matches. There are 16 residues in the CDR3. Germline CDR1 and CDR2: MNHEY and SMNVEV (reference sequence).

Points on this clone: The same CDR3 also results from other DNA sequences found in this sample. This chain connects TRBV19 to TRBJ2-7; 11 bases line up with TRBD2. V shed 5 bases and J 2 bases; nucleotides not matched to a gene: 2. Germline V CDR1 and CDR2: LNHDA, SQIVND (reference sequence). The CDR3 consists of 14 residues. CDR3 bases: TGTGCCAGTAGTTTAGCGGGAGGGCCCTACGAGCAGTACTTC. Amino acids: CASSLAGGPYEQYF.

This chain's CDR3 is CASRIGLVGEQFF. CDR3 nucleotide sequence: TGCGCCAGCAGAATTGGACTAGTCGGTGAGCAGTTCTTC. The J gene is TRBJ2-1, the V gene TRBV5-1, with TRBD2 matching 7 bases. V shed 5 bases and J 9 bases; nucleotides not matched to a gene: 8. Germline assignment: CDR1 SGHRS and CDR2 YFSETQ. This CDR3 comprises 13 residues. Full variable domain (remainder filled in from reference TRBV5-1 and TRBJ2-1): KAGVTQTPRYLIKTRGQQVTLSCSPISGHRSVSWYQQTPGQGLQFLFEYFSETQRNKGNFPGRFSGRQFSNSRSEMNVSTLELGDSALYLCASRIGLVGEQFFGPGTRLTVL.

This chain connects TRBV6-1 to TRBJ2-7; TRBD1 might be the D (5 bases). Germline-derived CDR1 and CDR2 are MNHNS and SASEGT. V lost 0 bases and J 4 bases, leaving 16 bases between the germline ends. This CDR3 has 16 amino acids. In DNA, the CDR3 is TGTGCCAGCAGTGAAGCGGGAAGGGGCATTTGGTACGAGCAGTACTTC. It encodes CASSEAGRGIWYEQYF.

The gene calls are TRBV28 and TRBJ1-4; TRBD1 aligns across 7 bases. With V trimmed by 6 bases and J by 7 bases, 26 bases remained unmatched. Germline V gives CDR1 MDHEN, CDR2 SYDVKM. The CDR3 covers 20 residues. Written as DNA, the CDR3 is TGTGCCAGCAGCCTTTTAGGACAGGTCCTCCCAAAACCGGCTAGTGAAAAACTGTTTTTT. Translated: CASSLLGQVLPKPASEKLFF.

Of note for this clone: This same CDR3 is encoded by further DNA sequences in the sample. The chain links TRBV27 to TRBJ1-5; 10 bases align to TRBD1. CDR1 and CDR2 from the germline V gene are MNHEY and SMNVEV (reference sequence). The CDR3 runs to 15 residues. J lost 2 bases, V lost 5 bases, and 3 bases had no gene match. The CDR3 sequence: CASSPGTGGNQPQHF. CDR3 sequence (DNA): TGTGCCAGCAGTCCTGGGACAGGGGGCAATCAGCCCCAGCATTTT.

The chain joins TRBV15 to TRBJ1-5, with D uncertain. CDR3 length equals 16 residues. V gave up 5 bases and J gave up 0 bases, with 14 bases separating them. From germline, CDR1 is LNHNV and CDR2 YYDKDF (reference sequence). The CDR3: CATSSGPPYSNQPQHF. The CDR3 coding sequence is TGTGCCACCAGCTCAGGTCCCCCATATAGCAATCAGCCCCAGCATTTT.

This clone has just one count. The chain couples TRBV7-2 to TRBJ1-1; no clear D. Between the trimmed V and J ends, which lost 0 bases and 5 bases, there was a span of 13 bases. CDR1 and CDR2 from the germline V gene are SGHTA and FQGNSA. This CDR3 has 15 residues. CDR3 protein: CASSLATDLRTEAFF. The CDR3 nucleotides read TGTGCCAGCAGCTTAGCGACCGACTTACGGACTGAAGCTTTCTTT.

V and J are TRBV4-1 and TRBJ2-1; D remains ambiguous. V lost 1 base, J lost 0 bases, and 13 bases lay in between. The CDR3 is made up of 17 amino acids. Germline CDR1 MGHRA, CDR2 YSYEKL. DNA of the CDR3: TGCGCCAGCAGCCAAGGAACGGGCTACCTCTCCTACAATGAGCAGTTCTTC. Protein sequence: CASSQGTGYLSYNEQFF.

A single count supports this clone. The V call is TRBV7-9, the J call TRBJ2-5; D is possibly TRBD2 (6 bases). CDR1 is SEHNR and CDR2 is FQNEAQ in the germline V gene (reference sequence). The CDR3 is 17 amino acids. Trimming shortened V by 4 bases and J by 2 bases, and 20 bases separated the two germline ends. The CDR3 nucleotides read TGTGCCAGCAGCTCCTCCTCCGGGACTGGAAGACAAGAGACCCAGTACTTC. Its protein product is CASSSSSGTGRQETQYF.

The rearrangement joins TRBV11-2 to TRBJ1-1; D remains ambiguous. Germline CDR1 and CDR2: SGHAT and FQNNGV. V dropped 2 bases and J dropped 8 bases, with 15 bases sitting between them. The CDR3 sequence is 14 residues long. CDR3 in amino acids: CASSLFPDAPEAFF. CDR3 in DNA: TGTGCCAGCAGCTTATTCCCGGATGCCCCCGAAGCTTTCTTT. The complete variable domain, with remaining parts taken from reference TRBV11-2 and TRBJ1-1, reads EAGVAQSPRYKIIEKRQSVAFWCNPISGHATLYWYQQILGQGPKLLIQFQNNGVVDDSQLPKDRFSAERLKGVDSTLKIQPAKLEDSAVYLCASSLFPDAPEAFFGQGTRLTVV.

The chain carries TRBV19 and TRBJ1-5; 9 bases align to TRBD1. The CDR3 sequence is 17 residues long. V lost 4 bases, J lost 2 bases, and 9 bases stayed unmatched. Germline-derived CDR1 and CDR2 are LNHDA and SQIVND (reference sequence). CDR3 coding DNA: TGTGCCAGTAGTAACCACCCGGGACAGGGTGGCAATCAGCCCCAGCATTTT. Residues: CASSNHPGQGGNQPQHF.

V gene TRBV5-6 combines with J gene TRBJ2-1; no definite D call. Trimming stripped 0 bases from V and 10 bases from J, with 8 bases between. The CDR3 loop spans 12 amino acids. Germline CDR1 is SGHDT and CDR2 is YYEEEE. CDR3 coding DNA: TGTGCCAGCAGCTTGGGGGGTTTAGAGCAGTTCTTC. It yields the protein CASSLGGLEQFF.

This chain uses TRBV4-3 with TRBJ2-2; D is undetermined. Trimming stripped 1 base from V and 3 bases from J, with 9 bases between. The CDR3 has 15 amino acids. Germline CDR1 LGHNA, CDR2 YSLEER. CDR3 amino acids: CASSQGNTDTGELFF. DNA of the CDR3: TGCGCCAGCAGCCAAGGGAATACTGACACCGGGGAGCTGTTTTTT.

The V call is TRBV7-9, the J call TRBJ2-5; the D is unclear. The CDR3 loop spans 13 amino acids. Germline CDR1 and CDR2: SEHNR and FQNEAQ (reference sequence). Trimming pared 7 bases from V and 13 bases from J, leaving 22 bases between. The CDR3: CASTPISEPNMYF. DNA of the CDR3: TGTGCCAGCACCCCGATCTCCGAGCCGAACATGTACTTC.

The chain uses TRBV27 and TRBJ2-7, with 14 bases lining up with TRBD2. V trimming: 5 bases; J trimming: 5 bases; junction bases outside the gene matches: 11. This CDR3 region has 17 residues. CDR1 is MNHEY, CDR2 SMNVEV, per germline (reference sequence). Here the CDR3 DNA reads TGTGCCAGCAGTCCGCGACTAGCGGGAGGGCCCGGCAACGAGCAGTACTTC. Amino acids: CASSPRLAGGPGNEQYF.

J is TRBJ2-6 and V is TRBV21-1; the D call TRBD2 from the table was never checked on the DNA. TRBV21-1 is deemed a pseudogene. The CDR3 consists of 14 residues. The chain's CDR3 is CASLGGSGANVLTF. CDR3 coding DNA: TGTGCCAGCTTGGGGGGCTCTGGGGCCAACGTCCTGACTTTC.

V is TRBV7-2 and J is TRBJ2-7; unclear D gene. V lost 6 bases and J 3 bases, leaving 15 bases between the germline ends. This CDR3 has 14 residues. Germline CDR1 is SGHTA and CDR2 is FQGNSA. This CDR3 reads CASSNLGIVYEQYF. The CDR3 DNA follows: TGTGCCAGCAGTAATCTGGGGATTGTCTACGAGCAGTACTTC.

The chain combines TRBV4-2 with TRBJ2-7; 14 nucleotides line up with TRBD2. V trimming: 3 bases; J trimming: 5 bases; junction bases outside the gene matches: 3. Germline V gene data show CDR1 as LGHNA and CDR2 as YNFKEQ. This CDR3 is 15 amino acids long. The CDR3 DNA is TGTGCCAGCAGCCACATGGGACTAGCGGGAGACGAGCAGTACTTC. Translating gives CASSHMGLAGDEQYF.

This chain connects TRBV20-1 to TRBJ2-7; 7 bases line up with TRBD2. Germline CDR1 and CDR2: DFQATT and SNEGSKA (reference sequence). CDR3 length equals 11 residues. The CDR3 bases are TGCAGTGCCCACCGGGACTACCAATTTTTCGTC. This translates into CSAHRDYQFFV.